This passage covers 19 T cell receptor beta chains from one sample sequenced in a study of long-term antiretroviral therapy in people with HIV. immunoSEQ v3.0 was run at survey level. Libraries were prepared by immunoSEQ multiplex PCR; TCRdb keeps only in-frame clonotypes and omits some of them. The sample holds under 45,000 clones; 90% to 95% are singletons and the top ten take less than 4%. Sequenced material: unsorted PBMCs, taken more than 5 years after starting antiretroviral therapy. The receptors were gathered from a woman aged 45-59 years with HIV.

This sequence joins TRBV5-1 and TRBJ2-1; 9 bases map to TRBD1. From germline, CDR1 is SGHRS and CDR2 YFSETQ. This CDR3 spans 17 amino acids. V lost 4 bases to trimming and J lost 3 bases; unmatched junction nucleotides: 11. The CDR3 reads CASSLDFGQGYYNEQFF. CDR3 bases: TGCGCCAGCAGCCTGGATTTTGGACAGGGGTACTACAATGAGCAGTTCTTC. The full variable domain, with the rest looked up from reference TRBV5-1 and TRBJ2-1, is KAGVTQTPRYLIKTRGQQVTLSCSPISGHRSVSWYQQTPGQGLQFLFEYFSETQRNKGNFPGRFSGRQFSNSRSEMNVSTLELGDSALYLCASSLDFGQGYYNEQFFGPGTRLTVL.

This chain joins TRBV2 and TRBJ1-1; 10 bases align to TRBD1. The length of the CDR3 is 16 residues. The germline V gene encodes CDR1 SNHLY and CDR2 FYNNEI. V was pared by 7 bases and J by 5 bases, with 13 bases of the junction left unmatched. In DNA form, the CDR3 reads TGTGCCAGCACCCGGGACAGGGGTTTAGGTGGAACTGAAGCTTTCTTT. This gives the protein CASTRDRGLGGTEAFF.

The chain carries TRBV4-1 and TRBJ2-3; D gene uncertain. V was pared by 3 bases and J by 5 bases, with 3 bases between. The CDR3 runs 11 residues. Germline V gene sequence: CDR1 MGHRA, CDR2 YSYEKL. The CDR3 bases are TGCGCCAGCAGCCAGGGAGATACGCAGTATTTT. This sequence encodes CASSQGDTQYF.

The chain is built from TRBV13 and TRBJ2-4; D is perhaps TRBD2 (6 bases). Looked up from germline, CDR1 is PRHDT and CDR2 is FYEKMQ (reference sequence). This CDR3 has 13 amino acids. The ends were cut back, 8 bases at V and 6 bases at J, with 14 bases in the middle. The CDR3 DNA follows: TGTGCCAGCGAGGTAGTTAGCGGAAACATTCAGTACTTC. Its protein product is CASEVVSGNIQYF.

The V call is TRBV5-4, the J call TRBJ1-1, with D perhaps TRBD1 (6 bases). The germline V gene has CDR1 SGHNT and CDR2 YYREEE (reference sequence). The CDR3 spans 16 residues. The V end lost 0 bases, the J end lost 1 base, and 13 bases lay between the germline ends. The CDR3 DNA reads as TGTGCCAGCAGCTTGGGTGGGGGGCTGGCGAACACTGAAGCTTTCTTT. Amino acid sequence: CASSLGGGLANTEAFF.

J is TRBJ2-5 and V is TRBV4-3; 11 bases map to TRBD2. The CDR3 extends over 15 amino acids. Looked up from germline, CDR1 is LGHNA and CDR2 is YSLEER. V lost 4 bases and J lost 4; bases outside the gene matches: 5. The CDR3 sequence: CASSLSTSGAETQYF. Here the CDR3 DNA reads TGCGCCAGCAGCCTTTCGACTAGCGGGGCAGAGACCCAGTACTTC.

A word on this clone: The junction does not match germline at one end; this may be a read error. The chain uses TRBV7-9 and TRBJ1-5, with D perhaps matching TRBD1 (6 bases). In germline, CDR1 is SEHNR, CDR2 FQNEAQ (reference sequence). The CDR3 contains 14 residues. The CDR3 nucleotides read TGTGCCACCAGCGAAGGGGGTGGCAATCAGCCCCAGCATTTT. This codes for CATSEGGGNQPQHF.

The chain employs TRBV6-1 and TRBJ2-2, with 7 bases aligning to TRBD2. Germline V CDR1 and CDR2: MNHNS, SASEGT. The CDR3 sequence is 13 residues long. The V and J ends lost 6 bases and 6 bases, in that order; junction bases with no gene match: 4. The CDR3 reads CASRVLAAGELFF. As DNA, the CDR3 is TGTGCCAGCAGGGTTCTAGCGGCCGGGGAGCTGTTTTTT.

This clone came up once. The V gene is TRBV2, the J gene TRBJ2-5; a possible D gene is TRBD2 (6 bases). The length of the CDR3 is 14 residues. Germline V gene sequence: CDR1 SNHLY, CDR2 FYNNEI. The ends were cut back, 7 bases at V and 4 bases at J, with 16 bases in the middle. The DNA for the CDR3 is TGTGCCAGCACCCAAACGACAGCGGGAGAGACCCAGTACTTC. Its protein product is CASTQTTAGETQYF.

The rearrangement links TRBV5-4 to TRBJ1-2; perhaps TRBD1 as D (5 bases). Trimming took 0 bases from V and 8 from J, leaving 11 bases between them. CDR3 length: 13 amino acids. Germline V gives CDR1 SGHNT, CDR2 YYREEE (reference sequence). The CDR3 sequence is CASSLGGSGGYTF. For the CDR3, the DNA is TGTGCCAGCAGCTTGGGGGGGAGTGGCGGCTACACCTTC.

V usage is TRBV7-2 and J usage is TRBJ2-5; D is unclear. Trimming took 5 bases from V and 5 from J, leaving 6 bases between them. Germline V gives CDR1 SGHTA, CDR2 FQGNSA. CDR3 length equals 11 residues. CDR3 nucleotide sequence: TGTGCCAGCAGCGCTGGGGAGACCCAGTACTTC. It yields the protein CASSAGETQYF.

The rearrangement links TRBV6-5 to TRBJ1-2; possibly TRBD1 for D (5 bases). CDR3 size: 14 residues. The V gene's germline CDR1 is MNHEY and CDR2 SVGAGI. The germline V and J ends were trimmed by 4 bases and 0 bases, with 9 bases remaining between them. CDR3 in amino acids: CASSSWTTNYGYTF. The CDR3 DNA is TGTGCCAGCAGTTCATGGACAACTAACTATGGCTACACCTTC.

V is TRBV20-1 and J is TRBJ1-1, with D unresolved. This CDR3 has 11 residues. The V gene's germline CDR1 is DFQATT and CDR2 SNEGSKA (reference sequence). V was cut by 0 bases and J by 8 bases, with 7 bases left in between. The CDR3 reads CSARDGEEAFF. The CDR3 DNA reads as TGCAGTGCTAGAGATGGGGAAGAAGCTTTCTTT.

V usage is TRBV7-9 and J usage is TRBJ2-3; D not certain. The germline V gene has CDR1 SEHNR and CDR2 FQNEAQ (reference sequence). Trimming left V 5 bases short and J 4 bases short, with 16 bases between. CDR3 length: 15 amino acids. CDR3 residues: CASSLKRLESDTQYF. CDR3 in DNA: TGTGCCAGCAGCCTAAAAAGATTGGAGTCAGATACGCAGTATTTT.

The rearrangement uses TRBV21-1 and TRBJ1-5; TRBD1 is the table's D call and was not checked against the DNA. TRBV21-1 is classified as a pseudogene. The CDR3 length is 17 residues. Here the CDR3 DNA reads TGTGCCAGCAGCAAACGAAACAGGGACCTCAAGAATCAGCCCCAGCATTTT. This encodes CASSKRNRDLKNQPQHF.

A single count supports this clone. This chain connects TRBV6-5 to TRBJ1-6; 7 nucleotides agree with TRBD1. The CDR3 is 13 amino acids. Germline CDR1 reads MNHEY; CDR2 reads SVGAGI. Trimming removed 6 bases from V and 8 bases from J; junction bases left unmatched: 4. The CDR3 here is CASRPGTDSPLHF. CDR3 nucleotide sequence: TGTGCCAGCAGGCCGGGGACAGATTCACCCCTCCACTTT.

The rearrangement uses TRBV4-3 and TRBJ1-6; no clear D. Looked up from germline, CDR1 is LGHNA and CDR2 is YSLEER. The CDR3 is 17 residues long. V dropped 2 bases and J dropped 1 base, with 12 bases sitting between them. This chain's CDR3 is CASSQSPHLSYNSPLHF. The CDR3 region has the DNA TGCGCCAGCAGCCAAAGCCCCCACCTTTCCTATAATTCACCCCTCCACTTT.

The J gene is TRBJ1-2, the V gene TRBV7-2; no firm D call. The CDR3 is 13 amino acids. V lost 3 bases to trimming and J lost 2 bases, with 7 bases between them. CDR1 and CDR2 from the germline V gene are SGHTA and FQGNSA. The DNA of the CDR3 is TGTGCCAGCAGCTTGGGTCCGAACTATGGCTACACCTTC. Translation: CASSLGPNYGYTF.

V and J are TRBV19 and TRBJ2-4; 7 bases are a match to TRBD1. Trimming cost V 7 bases and J 5 bases; bases outside gene matches: 11. There are 15 residues in the CDR3. CDR1 LNHDA and CDR2 SQIVND come from the germline V gene (reference sequence). The CDR3 DNA is TGTGCCAGTAACCCCCGGGACAGCGGTGAAAACATTCAGTACTTC. Its protein product is CASNPRDSGENIQYF.